Listed below are T cell receptor beta chains from one sample, sequenced in a study of OX40 agonist ivuxolimab in advanced cancers. Sequencing was performed with immunoSEQ multiplex PCR; in TCRdb, only in-frame clones are kept and a portion is missing. Of some 77,000 clones listed, about nine tenths are singletons. The sequenced sample was CD4+ or CD8+ T cells sorted from blood, obtained in a trial of the OX40 agonist ivuxolimab. The receptors were sampled from an adult with an advanced solid tumor such as melanoma, head and neck, liver or kidney cancer. CDR3s include the opening cysteine and the closing phenylalanine or tryptophan. A D gene is named only where the DNA matches it firmly. The listing skips clone size in some rows; elsewhere it reads once, few, many or a size class.

d_call,j_call,v_call,clone_size,cdr3_length,cdr3_nt,cdr3_aa
-,TRBJ2-2,TRBV6-5,-,15,TGTGCCAGCAGAAGAGGGGTCCCGAACACCGGGGAGCTGTTTTTT,CASRRGVPNTGELFF
-,TRBJ2-4,TRBV20-1,-,10,TGCAGTGTAGGCAGAAACATTCAGTACTTC,CSVGRNIQYF
TRBD2,TRBJ2-3,TRBV7-2,-,16,TGTGCCAGCAGCGAAGGGACTAGCGGGACCACAGATACGCAGTATTTT,CASSEGTSGTTDTQYF
TRBD1,TRBJ1-3,TRBV5-1,-,16,TGCGCCAGCAGCTTAGCGGGACAGAACTCTGGAAACACCATATATTTT,CASSLAGQNSGNTIYF
-,TRBJ1-4,TRBV5-1,few,15,TGCGCCAGCAGTGCCCATACAGGGCCTGGGGAAAAACTGTTTTTT,CASSAHTGPGEKLFF
-,TRBJ2-1,TRBV4-2,-,15,TGTGCCAGCAGCCAAGAAATCAGGGGGGCGGGTGAGCAGTTCTTC,CASSQEIRGAGEQFF
-,TRBJ2-6,TRBV19,-,14,TGTGCCAGTATGCGGATCTCTGGGGCCAACGTCCTGACTTTC,CASMRISGANVLTF
TRBD2,TRBJ2-1,TRBV5-1,-,17,TGCGCCAGCAGCTTGGAAAGGACTAGCGGGGGTTACAATGAGCAGTTCTTC,CASSLERTSGGYNEQFF
-,TRBJ2-2,TRBV30,-,11,TGTGCCTGGAGTGTACTTGGGGAGCTGTTTTTT,CAWSVLGELFF
-,TRBJ2-3,TRBV5-1,-,15,TGCGCCAGCAGCTTGGGATTGGCGATGACAGATACGCAGTATTTT,CASSLGLAMTDTQYF
TRBD2,TRBJ2-5,TRBV4-2,-,17,TGTGCCAGCAGCCAAGAGGGCAGCGGAGCGGGAGGAGAGACCCAGTACTTC,CASSQEGSGAGGETQYF
TRBD1,TRBJ1-3,TRBV11-2,-,15,TGTGCCAGCAGCAAGGGACAGGGGCTAGGAAACACCATATATTTT,CASSKGQGLGNTIYF
-,TRBJ1-5,TRBV30,-,13,TGTGCCTGGAGAAAGGCTCCCAATCAGCCCCAGCATTTT,CAWRKAPNQPQHF
-,TRBJ2-7,TRBV27,-,12,TGTGCCAGCAGTTTCCGAGGCTACGAGCAGTACTTC,CASSFRGYEQYF
-,TRBJ2-2,TRBV10-2,-,15,TGCGCCAGCAGTGAACCAGGGGAAGTGGTCGGGGAGCTGTTTTTT,CASSEPGEVVGELFF
-,TRBJ2-7,TRBV6-6,-,11,TGTGCCAGCAGTGGACCCTACGAGCAGTACTTC,CASSGPYEQYF
-,TRBJ1-1,TRBV10-3,-,13,TGTGCCATCAAGGGGACTCCGAACACTGAAGCTTTCTTT,CAIKGTPNTEAFF
TRBD2,TRBJ2-1,TRBV5-4,once,15,TGTGCCAGCAGGTTGGGGACTAACTCCTACAATGAGCAGTTCTTC,CASRLGTNSYNEQFF
TRBD1,TRBJ1-4,TRBV7-6,-,16,TGTGCCAGCAGCTTAGGGCTGGACAGGGGTAATGAAAAACTGTTTTTT,CASSLGLDRGNEKLFF
TRBD1,TRBJ1-2,TRBV5-1,-,14,TGCGCCAGCACACCGGGACAGGGTTTTTATGGCTACACCTTC,CASTPGQGFYGYTF
-,TRBJ1-1,TRBV19,-,14,TGTGCCAGTAGTATAGCGACAGTGAACACTGAAGCTTTCTTT,CASSIATVNTEAFF
-,TRBJ2-3,TRBV29-1,-,14,TGCAGCGCACTCCGGGACCGATACACAGATACGCAGTATTTT,CSALRDRYTDTQYF
-,TRBJ1-4,TRBV29-1,-,12,TGCAGCGTTGGTTGGCCGAGTGAAAAACTGTTTTTT,CSVGWPSEKLFF
TRBD2,TRBJ2-7,TRBV5-1,once,15,TGCGCCAGCAGCCAAAATAGCGGGAGGGCCTACGAGCAGTACTTC,CASSQNSGRAYEQYF
TRBD1,TRBJ1-6,TRBV9,-,15,TGTGCCAGCAGCGCTCTAGACAGGGGGCAATCACCCCTCCACTTT,CASSALDRGQSPLHF
-,TRBJ1-1,TRBV7-6,-,13,TGTGCCAGCAGCTTGAGACAGAACACTGAAGCTTTCTTT,CASSLRQNTEAFF